The 21 T cell receptor beta chains below were found in one sample sequenced in a study of identical twins. TCRdb called the 5' RACE reads again in MiXCR, with one record for every CDR3 protein. The table includes about 890,000 distinct CDR3 sequences, more than 9% detected once. This sample was also put to use in a study of yellow fever vaccine responses in identical twins.

Sequencing used PBMCs. The receptor source for this set is a woman between 18 and 29 years old in good health.

This clonotype was seen a handful of times. The chain joins TRBV24-1 to TRBJ2-3; possibly TRBD2 for D (7 bases). The CDR3 is 15 amino acids. Germline values: CDR1 KGHDR, CDR2 SFDVKD. Trimming cost V 5 bases and J 6 bases, with 17 bases left between them. This CDR3 reads CATSVIGGGRDTQYF. Written as DNA, the CDR3 is TGTGCCACCAGTGTAATAGGCGGGGGCAGGGATACGCAGTATTTT.

V and J are TRBV5-1 and TRBJ2-2, with D possibly being TRBD1 (6 bases). Trimming stripped 4 bases from V and 5 bases from J, with 18 bases between. CDR3 length: 16 amino acids. The germline gives CDR1 SGHRS, CDR2 YFSETQ. The chain's CDR3 is CASSRAYRAGTGELFF. As DNA, the CDR3 is TGCGCCAGCAGCCGCGCCTACAGGGCTGGGACCGGGGAGCTGTTTTTT.

This clonotype was recorded at least ten times. The chain couples TRBV2 to TRBJ2-1; D is unclear. The ends were cut back, 2 bases at V and 6 bases at J, with 14 bases in the middle. The CDR3 spans 15 residues. Germline values: CDR1 SNHLY, CDR2 FYNNEI. The CDR3, as DNA: TGTGCCAGCAGTGAACCTCAGACGAAGGGCAATGAGCAGTTCTTC. Residues: CASSEPQTKGNEQFF.

The chain combines TRBV5-1 with TRBJ2-1; weak D call: TRBD2 (5 bases). V shed 4 bases and J shed 2 bases, with 13 bases lying between them. CDR1 and CDR2 from the germline V gene are SGHRS and YFSETQ. This CDR3 contains 15 residues. CDR3 DNA sequence: TGCGCCAGCAGCCCACTAGATTTGCCCTACAATGAGCAGTTCTTC. This codes for CASSPLDLPYNEQFF.

The CDR3 bases are TGCAGTGCTAGTTATCGTACCAGCAGTTTCAATGAGCAGTTCTTC. As protein: CSASYRTSSFNEQFF. The chain combines TRBV20-1 with TRBJ2-1, with D unclear. CDR1 and CDR2 (germline): DFQATT, SNEGSKA (reference sequence). Trimming pared 3 bases from V and 6 bases from J, leaving 18 bases between. The CDR3 is 15 amino acids.

Many counts were recorded for this clonotype. This chain connects TRBV12-3 or TRBV12-4 to TRBJ1-6; TRBD1 is a possible D gene (6 bases). V dropped 10 bases and J dropped 7 bases, with 11 bases sitting between them. This CDR3 contains 12 residues. Here the CDR3 reads CAIGQLNSPLHF. The CDR3 nucleotides are TGTGCCATCGGACAGCTGAATTCACCCCTCCACTTT.

The chain uses TRBV10-3 and TRBJ2-2; maybe TRBD2 (6 bases). The CDR3 runs to 15 residues. The germline gives CDR1 ENHRY, CDR2 SYGVKD. V was cut by 4 bases and J by 1 base, with 10 bases left in between. The CDR3 sequence: CAISGVGGNTGELFF. In DNA form, the CDR3 reads TGTGCCATCAGTGGGGTCGGGGGGAACACCGGGGAGCTGTTTTTT.

This sequence joins TRBV4-1 and TRBJ2-3, with D hard to call. Germline V gene lookup returns CDR1 MGHRA and CDR2 YSYEKL. The germline V and J ends were trimmed by 0 bases and 6 bases, with 4 bases remaining between them. The CDR3 is made up of 12 amino acids. The CDR3 DNA reads as TGCGCCAGCAGCCAAGAGTGGGATACGCAGTATTTT. This gives the protein CASSQEWDTQYF.

This clonotype turned up a few times. The J gene is TRBJ1-4, the V gene TRBV19, with no clear D. Germline lookup yields CDR1 LNHDA and CDR2 SQIVND (reference sequence). V lost 3 bases and J 0 bases, leaving 11 bases between the germline ends. The CDR3 is 16 amino acids. The CDR3 nucleotides read TGTGCCAGTAGTATGAGTTCCCTTACAACTAATGAAAAACTGTTTTTT. Its protein product is CASSMSSLTTNEKLFF.

The chain is built from TRBV2 and TRBJ2-1, with TRBD2 as a possible D gene (5 bases). V was trimmed by 10 bases and J by 0 bases, leaving 10 bases between them. Germline V lookup: CDR1 SNHLY, CDR2 FYNNEI. This CDR3 spans 13 amino acids. The CDR3 loop is CANNGNSYNEQFF. Written as DNA, the CDR3 is TGTGCCAACAACGGGAACTCCTACAATGAGCAGTTCTTC.

The sample holds a few counts of this clonotype. This chain connects TRBV4-1 to TRBJ2-3, with a tentative D call TRBD2 (6 bases). There are 17 residues in the CDR3. Germline V gene data show CDR1 as MGHRA and CDR2 as YSYEKL. Trimming cost V 0 bases and J 9 bases, with 22 bases left between them. CDR3 nucleotide sequence: TGCGCCAGCAGCCAAGATTCGGACTATCTCCTCCGATCGACGCAGTATTTT. Amino acid sequence: CASSQDSDYLLRSTQYF.

This clonotype has at least ten counts. V and J are TRBV28 and TRBJ2-5; no reliable D call. CDR1 is MDHEN and CDR2 is SYDVKM in the germline V gene. The V and J ends lost 5 bases and 2 bases respectively, with 12 bases between them. The CDR3 consists of 14 residues. This CDR3 is CASSLLSEQETQYF. CDR3 DNA sequence: TGTGCCAGCAGTCTCCTCTCAGAACAAGAGACCCAGTACTTC.

This clonotype showed up just a few times. The chain has TRBV5-1 and TRBJ2-3; a weak D match, TRBD2 (6 bases). V was trimmed by 4 bases and J by 0 bases, leaving 12 bases between them. The CDR3 has 15 amino acids. CDR1 SGHRS and CDR2 YFSETQ come from the germline V gene. The CDR3 loop reads CASSAIGTSTDTQYF. The CDR3 bases are TGCGCCAGCAGCGCAATAGGGACTAGCACAGATACGCAGTATTTT.

This clonotype was seen a few times. The chain has TRBV28 and TRBJ2-4, with 14 bases that match TRBD2. Germline values: CDR1 MDHEN, CDR2 SYDVKM. The V and J ends lost 4 bases and 7 bases, in that order; junction bases with no gene match: 6. The CDR3 is 16 amino acids. CDR3 amino acids: CASSSRTSGRMNIQYF. In DNA form, the CDR3 reads TGTGCCAGCAGTTCCAGGACTAGCGGGAGGATGAACATTCAGTACTTC.

This clonotype was counted a few times. The V and J genes are TRBV18 and TRBJ2-1; TRBD1 matches at 8 bases. The J segment lost 7 bases and the V segment lost 3 bases, leaving 5 bases of the junction unmatched. CDR1 KGHSH and CDR2 LQKENI come from the germline V gene. The CDR3 length is 14 residues. As DNA, the CDR3 is TGTGCCAGCTCACCCAGGGACAGGACGAATGAGCAGTTCTTC. As protein: CASSPRDRTNEQFF. The full variable domain, completed using reference TRBV18 and TRBJ2-1, is NAGVMQNPRHLVRRRGQEARLRCSPMKGHSHVYWYRQLPEEGLKFMVYLQKENIIDESGMPKERFSAEFPKEGPSILRIQQVVRGDSAAYFCASSPRDRTNEQFFGPGTRLTVL.

At least ten counts were recorded for this clonotype. The chain recombines TRBV15 with TRBJ2-3; TRBD2 is a possible D gene (6 bases). V was clipped by 1 base and J by 11 bases, with 10 bases between them. The CDR3 contains 12 residues. From germline, CDR1 is LNHNV and CDR2 YYDKDF (reference sequence). This CDR3 reads CATSRVGLGQYF. CDR3 in DNA: TGTGCCACCAGCAGAGTGGGACTTGGGCAGTATTTT. Full variable domain (rest looked up from reference TRBV15 and TRBJ2-3): DAMVIQNPRYQVTQFGKPVTLSCSQTLNHNVMYWYQQKSSQAPKLLFHYYDKDFNNEADTPDNFQSRRPNTSFCFLDIRSPGLGDTAMYLCATSRVGLGQYFGPGTRLTVL.

Many counts were recorded for this clonotype. This rearrangement joins TRBV6-1 to TRBJ2-7; 7 nucleotides align to TRBD1. There are 17 residues in the CDR3. Germline trimming cut 0 bases from V and 7 bases from J; bases unmatched to any gene: 15. Germline CDR1 MNHNS, CDR2 SASEGT. DNA for the CDR3: TGTGCCAGCAGTGAAGCGCTTCGGGACAGAACCTTAGGGGAGCAGTACGTC. Translation gives CASSEALRDRTLGEQYV.

This chain joins TRBV2 and TRBJ1-5; 9 bases map to TRBD1. V lost 7 bases and J lost 5; bases outside the gene matches: 15. This CDR3 has 17 amino acids. Germline V gene sequence: CDR1 SNHLY, CDR2 FYNNEI. The CDR3 loop is CASKRTGAVGQDQPQHF. In DNA, the CDR3 is TGTGCCAGCAAGAGGACAGGGGCGGTTGGCCAGGATCAGCCCCAGCATTTT.

This clonotype was detected many times. This chain joins TRBV5-1 and TRBJ1-4; TRBD1 matches at 7 bases. V lost 4 bases and J lost 7; bases outside the gene matches: 7. The CDR3 contains 14 residues. Germline CDR1 and CDR2: SGHRS and YFSETQ. The CDR3 region has the DNA TGCGCCAGCAGCATCGGGACAGTACGTGAAAAACTGTTTTTT. It translates to CASSIGTVREKLFF.

The V and J genes are TRBV7-9 and TRBJ1-1; D gene ambiguous. CDR1 and CDR2 from the germline V gene are SEHNR and FQNEAQ (reference sequence). The CDR3 has 14 residues. Trimming removed 5 bases from V and 0 bases from J, with 10 bases in between. The CDR3 sequence is CASSPAILNTEAFF. DNA of the CDR3: TGTGCCAGCAGCCCAGCGATTTTGAACACTGAAGCTTTCTTT.

The rearrangement links TRBV3-1 to TRBJ2-3; 8 bases fit TRBD1. The CDR3 totals 16 residues. Germline V gives CDR1 LGHDT, CDR2 YNNKEL (reference sequence). V was clipped by 0 bases and J by 2 bases; unmatched bases: 4. In DNA, the CDR3 is TGTGCCAGCAGCCAAGAGCACAGGGGGAACACAGATACGCAGTATTTT. It codes for CASSQEHRGNTDTQYF.